The sequence of this TCR beta chain was determined in a study of shared clonotypes between healthy human individuals. Naive CD8 cells lacked CD45RO and underwent positive selection for CCR7, leaving out terminally differentiated effector memory CD45RA+ cells. Sequencing used immunoSEQ multiplex PCR; TCRdb keeps in-frame clones, though not all of them. The profile shows more than 2 million clones, 85% to 95% of them singletons. The CDR3 contains 17 residues. The sequencing input was naive CD8+ T cells sorted from blood. The chain combines TRBV12-2 with TRBJ2-2. TRBV12-2 constitutes a pseudogene. This receptor was taken from a man in his late teens or twenties in good health. CDR3 in amino acids: CASRRIPRGRNSGELFF. In DNA form, the CDR3 reads TGTGCAAGTCGCCGTATTCCCCGAGGCAGGAATTCCGGGGAGCTGTTTTTT.